Below, 26 T cell receptor beta chains from the same sample are listed, as sequenced in a study of blood T cell repertoires in COVID-19. Libraries were prepared by immunoSEQ multiplex PCR; TCRdb keeps only in-frame clonotypes and omits some of them. The sample records 55,000 to 80,000 clones, 81% being singletons. Sequencing input: peripheral blood. The receptors were sampled from a woman aged 70-85 years with acute or convalescent COVID-19.

This clone was seen only a few times. The gene calls are TRBV6-6 and TRBJ1-5; the match to TRBD1 covers 8 bases. The CDR3 consists of 12 residues. Germline lookup yields CDR1 MNHNY and CDR2 SVGAGI (reference sequence). Trimming cost V 6 bases and J 16 bases; bases outside gene matches: 11. The CDR3 DNA is TGTGCCAGCAGCCTTGACAGGGGAAGCGGACATTTT. It is translated as CASSLDRGSGHF.

The V and J genes are TRBV7-9 and TRBJ1-1; D is unresolved. Per germline, CDR1 SEHNR and CDR2 FQNEAQ (reference sequence). The ends were cut back, 4 bases at V and 1 base at J, with 7 bases in the middle. The CDR3 spans 13 residues. CDR3 in amino acids: CASSSAWNTEAFF. The CDR3 nucleotides read TGTGCCAGCAGCTCAGCCTGGAACACTGAAGCTTTCTTT.

The chain combines TRBV3-1 (or the pseudogene TRBV3-2) with TRBJ1-1, with 8 bases matching TRBD1. Germline V CDR1 and CDR2: LGHDT, YNNKEL (reference sequence). The CDR3 length is 14 residues. V lost 0 bases, J lost 8 bases, and 5 bases stayed unmatched. CDR3 region: CASSQDLQGAEAFF. The CDR3 nucleotides read TGTGCCAGCAGCCAAGATTTGCAGGGGGCGGAAGCTTTCTTT.

The rearrangement joins TRBV3-1 (or the pseudogene TRBV3-2) to TRBJ2-3; D perhaps matches TRBD2 (6 bases). The CDR3 contains 12 residues. Germline V lookup: CDR1 LGHDT, CDR2 YNNKEL (reference sequence). The V gene lost 4 bases and the J gene lost 7 bases, with 9 bases spanning the gap. Here the CDR3 DNA reads TGTGCCAGCAGCCCGGGGGTAAATACGCAGTATTTT. It codes for CASSPGVNTQYF.

This rearrangement joins TRBV6-5 to TRBJ2-2; TRBD1 matches 8 bases. Trimming cost V 10 bases and J 5 bases; bases outside gene matches: 12. The CDR3 has 15 residues. Looked up from germline, CDR1 is MNHEY and CDR2 is SVGAGI. The CDR3 sequence is CATTNRQGATGELFF. The CDR3 DNA sequence: TGTGCCACCACAAATCGGCAGGGGGCAACCGGGGAGCTGTTTTTT.

The J gene is TRBJ1-5, the V gene TRBV10-3; a weak D match, TRBD1 (5 bases). The CDR3 spans 12 residues. With 3 bases removed from V and 5 bases from J, the gap between germline ends came to 5 bases. CDR1 ENHRY and CDR2 SYGVKD come from the germline V gene. As DNA, the CDR3 is TGTGCCATCAGTGAACAGGATCAGCCCCAGCATTTT. Translation gives CAISEQDQPQHF.

This clone was counted a single time. The V and J genes are TRBV10-2 and TRBJ1-4, with TRBD1 identical over 11 bases. With 6 bases clipped from V and 10 bases from J, the junction kept 10 bases outside the gene matches. Germline V gene data show CDR1 as WSHSY and CDR2 as SAAADI. CDR3 length: 15 residues. CDR3 in DNA: TGCGCCAGCAGCGACTGGGGACAGGGGGGGGGAAAACTGTTTTTT. This codes for CASSDWGQGGGKLFF.

CDR3 region: CASSLPGQGSYNEQFF. Here the CDR3 DNA reads TGCGCCAGCAGCTTACCGGGACAAGGCTCCTACAATGAGCAGTTCTTC. V and J are TRBV5-1 and TRBJ2-1; D is perhaps TRBD1 (6 bases). Trimming took off 2 bases at V and 0 bases at J, with 12 bases between the two ends. Looked up from germline, CDR1 is SGHRS and CDR2 is YFSETQ. The CDR3 is 16 residues long.

V gene TRBV30 combines with J gene TRBJ1-5; 7 bases match TRBD1. The CDR3 extends over 13 amino acids. V lost 1 base to trimming and J lost 4 bases; unmatched junction nucleotides: 1. The germline gives CDR1 GTSNPN, CDR2 SVGIG (reference sequence). Written as DNA, the CDR3 is TGTGCCTGGAGTGAGGACAGGAATCAGCCCCAGCATTTT. Translating gives CAWSEDRNQPQHF.

This chain joins TRBV14 and TRBJ1-1; 8 bases line up with TRBD1. V gave up 4 bases and J gave up 11 bases; unmatched junction bases: 6. Germline-derived CDR1 and CDR2 are SGHDN and FVKESK. The CDR3 covers 12 residues. The CDR3 DNA reads TGTGCCAGCAGCCGGGCGACAGGGGTCGCTTTCTTT. This sequence encodes CASSRATGVAFF.

The rearrangement uses TRBV19 and TRBJ1-5, with D hard to call. Germline V gene data show CDR1 as LNHDA and CDR2 as SQIVND (reference sequence). The CDR3 covers 13 residues. The V gene lost 3 bases and the J gene lost 4 bases, with 7 bases spanning the gap. CDR3 sequence (DNA): TGTGCCAGTAGTATTGCGGAAAATCAGCCCCAGCATTTT. Translating it yields CASSIAENQPQHF. Full variable domain (remainder filled in from reference TRBV19 and TRBJ1-5): DGGITQSPKYLFRKEGQNVTLSCEQNLNHDAMYWYRQDPGQGLRLIYYSQIVNDFQKGDIAEGYSVSREKKESFPLTVTSAQKNPTAFYLCASSIAENQPQHFGDGTRLSIL.

The chain joins TRBV3-1 (or the pseudogene TRBV3-2) to TRBJ1-5; D call uncertain. Germline V gene sequence: CDR1 LGHDT, CDR2 YNNKEL (reference sequence). The ends were cut back, 1 base at V and 9 bases at J, with 10 bases in the middle. The CDR3 is 13 amino acids. The CDR3 bases are TGTGCCAGCAGCCAAGCCGTTGAGGGGCCCCAGCATTTT. Protein sequence: CASSQAVEGPQHF.

V gene TRBV30 combines with J gene TRBJ1-5; weak D call: TRBD1 (5 bases). From germline, CDR1 is GTSNPN and CDR2 SVGIG (reference sequence). The CDR3 is 16 residues long. Trimming shortened V by 5 bases and J by 0 bases, and 17 bases separated the two germline ends. The CDR3 bases are TGTGCCTGGCAGACAGCGAACCCTTATAGCAATCAGCCCCAGCATTTT. It encodes CAWQTANPYSNQPQHF.

V gene TRBV5-5 combines with J gene TRBJ2-3; 9 bases are shared with TRBD1. There are 16 residues in the CDR3. CDR1 SGHKS and CDR2 YYEKEE come from the germline V gene (reference sequence). V was pared by 0 bases and J by 4 bases, with 6 bases of the junction left unmatched. CDR3 in DNA: TGTGCCAGCAGCTTGGTAGGACAGGGGATGGCAGATACGCAGTATTTT. Residues: CASSLVGQGMADTQYF.

This clone was detected once. The rearrangement joins TRBV10-3 to TRBJ2-2; TRBD2 matches at 13 bases. Losses at the gene ends were 6 bases for V and 4 bases for J; bases not matched to a gene: 8. Germline V lookup: CDR1 ENHRY, CDR2 SYGVKD. The CDR3 sequence is 17 residues long. Written as DNA, the CDR3 is TGTGCCATCAGCCCGGGACTAGCGGGATCAACCACCGGGGAGCTGTTTTTT. It yields the protein CAISPGLAGSTTGELFF.

The rearrangement joins TRBV7-8 to TRBJ1-1; 8 bases align to TRBD1. J lost 1 base, V lost 5 bases, and 6 bases had no gene match. This CDR3 has 15 amino acids. Germline CDR1 SGHVS, CDR2 FQNEAQ. The CDR3, as DNA: TGTGCCAGCAGCATCCGGACAGGGTCGAACACTGAAGCTTTCTTT. Its translation is CASSIRTGSNTEAFF.

The chain joins TRBV5-1 to TRBJ2-2; 10 positions match TRBD1. Germline assignment: CDR1 SGHRS and CDR2 YFSETQ. The ends lost 0 bases at V and 6 bases at J; junction bases unmatched: 5. The CDR3 runs 16 residues. The CDR3 nucleotides read TGCGCCAGCAGCTTGGGGCCAGGGACAGGGGCCGGGGAGCTGTTTTTT. Its protein product is CASSLGPGTGAGELFF. Filled out from reference TRBV5-1 and TRBJ2-2, the complete variable domain reads KAGVTQTPRYLIKTRGQQVTLSCSPISGHRSVSWYQQTPGQGLQFLFEYFSETQRNKGNFPGRFSGRQFSNSRSEMNVSTLELGDSALYLCASSLGPGTGAGELFFGEGSRLTVL.

The chain uses TRBV7-8 and TRBJ1-1, with unresolved D. The germline V gene encodes CDR1 SGHVS and CDR2 FQNEAQ. The CDR3 sequence is 15 residues long. V lost 3 bases, J lost 0 bases, and 11 bases lay in between. In DNA form, the CDR3 reads TGTGCCAGCAGCTTTGGGAGTTTGGTGAACACTGAAGCTTTCTTT. As protein: CASSFGSLVNTEAFF.

The chain carries TRBV12-3 or TRBV12-4 and TRBJ1-2; tentative D call: TRBD1 (5 bases). The CDR3 spans 13 residues. Trimming cost V 6 bases and J 2 bases, with 10 bases left between them. In DNA form, the CDR3 reads TGTGCCAGCAGCCAGACAGTGAACTATGGCTACACCTTC. Protein sequence: CASSQTVNYGYTF.

The chain is built from TRBV2 and TRBJ2-3; possibly TRBD2 for D (6 bases). CDR1 and CDR2 from the germline V gene are SNHLY and FYNNEI. V lost 7 bases, J lost 8 bases, and 16 bases lay in between. This CDR3 has 13 amino acids. In DNA form, the CDR3 reads TGTGCCAGCACGGAGGGATATGTGAGTACGCAGTATTTT. It encodes CASTEGYVSTQYF.

The J gene is TRBJ2-3, the V gene TRBV6-5, with 12 positions matching TRBD2. The ends lost 6 bases at V and 3 bases at J; junction bases unmatched: 4. Germline loops: CDR1 MNHEY, CDR2 SVGAGI. The CDR3 is 15 amino acids. CDR3 residues: CASRPTSGSTDTQYF. The CDR3 DNA is TGTGCCAGCAGGCCGACTAGCGGGAGTACAGATACGCAGTATTTT.

The J gene is TRBJ2-7, the V gene TRBV6-2 or TRBV6-3; the D gene is possibly TRBD2 (6 bases). From germline, CDR1 is MNHEY and CDR2 SVGEGT. V shed 5 bases and J shed 0 bases, with 17 bases lying between them. The CDR3 contains 16 residues. CDR3 protein: CASSPPEGTFSYEQYF. CDR3 nucleotides: TGTGCCAGCAGTCCCCCGGAAGGGACTTTCTCCTACGAGCAGTACTTC.

In this sample, this clone turned up once. This chain uses TRBV30 with TRBJ2-7; D possibly corresponds to TRBD1 (6 bases). The germline V and J ends were trimmed by 0 bases and 3 bases, with 15 bases remaining between them. This CDR3 region has 15 residues. Per germline, CDR1 GTSNPN and CDR2 SVGIG (reference sequence). The CDR3 is CAWSVSAGDIYEQYF. In nucleotides, the CDR3 is TGTGCCTGGAGTGTAAGCGCAGGGGACATCTACGAGCAGTACTTC.

The rearrangement links TRBV7-2 to TRBJ2-1, with D tentatively TRBD2 (6 bases). This CDR3 spans 12 amino acids. V was shortened by 5 bases and J by 10 bases, with 12 bases between the two germline ends. Germline CDR1 and CDR2: SGHTA and FQGNSA. The CDR3 DNA follows: TGTGCCAGCAGCCTGGGGGGATTAGAGCAGTTCTTC. This gives the protein CASSLGGLEQFF. The whole variable domain, filled in from reference TRBV7-2 and TRBJ2-1, reads GAGVSQSPSNKVTEKGKDVELRCDPISGHTALYWYRQSLGQGLEFLIYFQGNSAPDKSGLPSDRFSAERTGGSVSTLTIQRTQQEDSAVYLCASSLGGLEQFFGPGTRLTVL.

The gene calls are TRBV2 and TRBJ2-2, with 7 bases lining up with TRBD1. Germline CDR1 SNHLY, CDR2 FYNNEI. This CDR3 contains 14 residues. With V trimmed by 3 bases and J by 4 bases, 2 bases remained unmatched. CDR3 DNA: TGTGCCAGCAGTGAGGGACAGCCCACCGGGGAGCTGTTTTTT. Amino acid sequence: CASSEGQPTGELFF. Filled out from reference TRBV2 and TRBJ2-2, the complete variable domain reads EPEVTQTPSHQVTQMGQEVILRCVPISNHLYFYWYRQILGQKVEFLVSFYNNEISEKSEIFDDQFSVERPDGSNFTLKIRSTKLEDSAMYFCASSEGQPTGELFFGEGSRLTVL.

The chain is built from TRBV11-2 and TRBJ2-3, with D unresolved. The CDR3 runs 14 residues. Germline CDR1 SGHAT, CDR2 FQNNGV. Trimming cost V 1 base and J 4 bases, with 9 bases left between them. The CDR3 DNA follows: TGTGCCAGCAGCTTAGTTCAGATCTCAGATACGCAGTATTTT. Translated: CASSLVQISDTQYF.